A selection of T cell receptor beta chains follows, all from one sample in a study of blood T cell repertoires in COVID-19. Here immunoSEQ multiplex PCR was the method, and the copy in TCRdb shows in-frame clones only, minus some. The sample consists of about 86,000 clones, more than 60% of them appearing once. Sequences were obtained from peripheral blood. The receptors originated from a man in his sixties or seventies with acute or convalescent COVID-19. The CDR3 runs from the conserved cysteine through the conserved F or W. Each record gives: V gene, D gene, J gene, clone size, CDR3 protein, CDR3 DNA. The D gene is left open where the match is weak. Clone size appears in some rows only: once, few, many, or a class for an expanded clone.

>TRBV19|TRBD1|TRBJ1-2|-
CASSLKGASTGGYTF
TGTGCCAGTAGCTTAAAGGGGGCGAGCACCGGGGGCTACACCTTC
>TRBV2|-|TRBJ1-3|-
CASTGGSGNTIYF
TGTGCCAGCACCGGAGGCTCTGGAAACACCATATATTTT
>TRBV28|-|TRBJ1-2|-
CAGSSGDRDYGYTF
TGTGCCGGTTCCTCAGGGGATCGAGACTATGGCTACACCTTC
>TRBV19|-|TRBJ1-1|-
CASSINRNTEAFF
TGTGCCAGTAGTATTAACAGGAACACTGAAGCTTTCTTT
>TRBV30|-|TRBJ1-1|few
CAWSLYSEAFF
TGTGCCTGGAGTTTGTACTCTGAAGCTTTCTTT
>TRBV5-1|TRBD2|TRBJ2-2|-
CASSPALAGVANTGELFF
TGCGCCAGCAGCCCAGCACTAGCGGGGGTCGCGAACACCGGGGAGCTGTTTTTT
>TRBV28|TRBD1|TRBJ1-5|-
CASSSGTVDNQPQHF
TGTGCCAGCAGTTCCGGGACAGTCGACAATCAGCCCCAGCATTTT
>TRBV7-9|-|TRBJ1-4|-
CASSPPGLYEKLFF
TGTGCCAGCAGCCCCCCGGGACTGTATGAAAAACTGTTTTTT
>TRBV5-6|TRBD1|TRBJ2-7|-
CASSRGNRGLYEQYF
TGTGCCAGCAGCCGAGGGAACAGGGGGCTCTACGAGCAGTACTTC
>TRBV27|TRBD1|TRBJ2-5|-
CASSTSNRGRRETQYF
TGTGCCAGCAGTACCAGCAACAGGGGGCGACGGGAGACCCAGTACTTC
>TRBV5-1|-|TRBJ1-2|-
CASSPDRIGGYTF
TGCGCCAGCAGCCCAGACAGAATAGGGGGCTACACCTTC
>TRBV2|TRBD2|TRBJ2-3|-
CASSLRTSGGNTQYF
TGTGCCAGCAGCCTACGGACTAGCGGGGGTAATACGCAGTATTTT
>TRBV6-1|TRBD1|TRBJ2-7|-
CASSEVGQGTYEQYF
TGTGCCAGCAGTGAAGTAGGACAGGGGACCTACGAGCAGTACTTC
>TRBV6-5|-|TRBJ2-7|few
CASSRQFSYEQYF
TGTGCCAGCAGTCGACAGTTCTCCTACGAGCAGTACTTC
>TRBV29-1|-|TRBJ1-1|-
CSGSRGADTEAFF
TGCAGCGGGAGCAGGGGCGCGGACACTGAAGCTTTCTTT
>TRBV2|-|TRBJ2-7|-
CASSEAGAETYEQYF
TGTGCCAGCAGTGAAGCGGGGGCAGAAACCTACGAGCAGTACTTC
>TRBV6-6|-|TRBJ1-4|-
CASSSPPGEKLFF
TGTGCCAGCAGTTCTCCTCCCGGGGAAAAACTGTTTTTT
>TRBV14|-|TRBJ2-2|-
CASSHTAGAGTGELFF
TGTGCCAGCAGCCACACGGCGGGGGCGGGCACCGGGGAGCTGTTTTTT
>TRBV9|TRBD1|TRBJ1-5|few
CASSPRTGDGQPQHF
TGTGCCAGCAGCCCCCGGACAGGGGATGGTCAGCCCCAGCATTTT
>TRBV7-3|TRBD2|TRBJ2-1|-
CASSLTPSGGRSSYNEQFF
TGTGCCAGCAGCTTAACGCCCAGCGGGGGGCGTAGCTCCTACAATGAGCAGTTCTTC
>TRBV29-1|TRBD1|TRBJ1-3|-
CSAGQGGNTIYF
TGCAGCGCCGGACAGGGCGGAAACACCATATATTTT
>TRBV5-1|TRBD1|TRBJ1-1|-
CASSLRGQAYTEAFF
TGCGCCAGCAGCTTGAGGGGACAGGCTTACACTGAAGCTTTCTTT
>TRBV28|TRBD1|TRBJ2-7|-
CASRPGTGAYEQYF
TGTGCCAGCAGACCCGGGACAGGCGCCTACGAGCAGTACTTC
>TRBV7-2|-|TRBJ2-1|-
CASSLGRGSSYNEQFF
TGTGCCAGCAGCTTGGGACGGGGGAGCTCCTACAATGAGCAGTTCTTC
>TRBV11-2|TRBD2|TRBJ2-4|-
CASSELAGLNIQYF
TGTGCCAGCAGCGAACTAGCGGGGTTAAACATTCAGTACTTC
>TRBV20-1|-|TRBJ1-5|-
CSASPTDISEQPQHF
TGCAGTGCTAGTCCTACCGACATTTCGGAACAGCCCCAGCATTTT
>TRBV13|TRBD2|TRBJ2-7|-
CASSPPERGLYEQYF
TGTGCCAGCAGCCCCCCGGAGCGGGGGCTCTACGAGCAGTACTTC
>TRBV5-1|TRBD1|TRBJ2-7|-
CASSQRTGGGDEQYF
TGCGCCAGCAGCCAACGGACAGGGGGCGGCGATGAGCAGTACTTC
>TRBV10-3|TRBD2|TRBJ2-3|few
CAIRRTSGGGSDTQYF
TGTGCCATCAGAAGGACTAGCGGAGGAGGGTCAGATACGCAGTATTTT
>TRBV11-2|TRBD1|TRBJ1-2|-
CASSLRQGGYTF
TGTGCCAGCAGCCTTAGACAGGGCGGCTACACCTTC
>TRBV2|TRBD2|TRBJ2-1|-
CASKAGLGRENEQFF
TGTGCCAGCAAAGCGGGACTAGGTCGAGAGAATGAGCAGTTCTTC
>TRBV6-6|-|TRBJ2-5|-
CASSTQDSPETQYF
TGTGCCAGCAGCACCCAGGACAGCCCAGAGACCCAGTACTTC